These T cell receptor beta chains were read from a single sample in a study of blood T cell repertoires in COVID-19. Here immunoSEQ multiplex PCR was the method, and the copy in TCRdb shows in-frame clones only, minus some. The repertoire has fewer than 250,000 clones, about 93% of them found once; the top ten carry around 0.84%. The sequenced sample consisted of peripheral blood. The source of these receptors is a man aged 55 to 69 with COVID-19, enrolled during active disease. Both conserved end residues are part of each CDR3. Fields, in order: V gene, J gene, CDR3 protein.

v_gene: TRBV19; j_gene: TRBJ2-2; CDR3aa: CASSIRLGELFF
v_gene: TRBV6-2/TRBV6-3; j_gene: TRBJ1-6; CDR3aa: CASSASTPRGSPLHF
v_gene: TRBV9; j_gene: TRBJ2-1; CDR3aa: CASSFLGQGYEQFF
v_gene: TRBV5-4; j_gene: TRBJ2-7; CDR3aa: CASSPTAGGLSGEQYF
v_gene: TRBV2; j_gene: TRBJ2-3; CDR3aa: CASSVGLAGSEGGTDTQYF
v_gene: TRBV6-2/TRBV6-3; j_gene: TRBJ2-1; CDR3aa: CASSYVLAGGGEQFF
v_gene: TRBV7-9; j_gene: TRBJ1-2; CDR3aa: CASTLDSHYGYTF
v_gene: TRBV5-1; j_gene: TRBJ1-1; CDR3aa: CASSLAGNTEAFF
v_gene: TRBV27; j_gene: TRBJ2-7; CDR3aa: CASSLGQGAAEQYF
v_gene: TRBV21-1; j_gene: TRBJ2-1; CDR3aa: CASSKLSGVGAPIHNEQFF
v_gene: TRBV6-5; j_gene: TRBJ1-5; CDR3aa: CASRPDRGNQPQHF
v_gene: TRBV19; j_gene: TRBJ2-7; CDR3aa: CASSVLQGPTYEQYF
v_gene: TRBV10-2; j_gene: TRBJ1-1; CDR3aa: CASMGGISPAGREAFF
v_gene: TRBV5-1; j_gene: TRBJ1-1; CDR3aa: CASSLGDSNTEAFF
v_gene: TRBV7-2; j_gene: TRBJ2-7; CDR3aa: CASSLARTSGVGSYEQYF
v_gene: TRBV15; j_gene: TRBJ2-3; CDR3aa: CATGRTSSTDTQYF
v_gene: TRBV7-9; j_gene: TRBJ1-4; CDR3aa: CASSLGGNRNEKLFF
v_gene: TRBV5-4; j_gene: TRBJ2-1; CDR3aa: CASSAQDRYNEQFF
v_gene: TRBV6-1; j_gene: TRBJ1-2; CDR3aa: CASSEALRDSRGYTF
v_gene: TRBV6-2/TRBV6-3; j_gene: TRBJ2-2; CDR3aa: CASSYRSGELFF
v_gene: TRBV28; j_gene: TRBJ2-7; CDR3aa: CASSLTSGASYEQYF
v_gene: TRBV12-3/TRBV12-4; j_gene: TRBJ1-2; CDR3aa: CASRRTGEVSYTF
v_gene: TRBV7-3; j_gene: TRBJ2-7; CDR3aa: CASSLTGQGNSYEQYF
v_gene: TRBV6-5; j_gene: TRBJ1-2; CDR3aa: CASSYSGGQGNYGYTF
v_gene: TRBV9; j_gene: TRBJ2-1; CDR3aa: CASTLGTRIDEQFF
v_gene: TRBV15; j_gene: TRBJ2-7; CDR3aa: CATSRDRGTDEQYF
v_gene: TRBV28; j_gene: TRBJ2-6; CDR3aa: CASGTGIPGANVLTF
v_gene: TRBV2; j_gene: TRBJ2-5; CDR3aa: CASSLRLAGGETQYF
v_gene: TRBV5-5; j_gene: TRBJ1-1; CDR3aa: CASSLIPGQLGTEAFF
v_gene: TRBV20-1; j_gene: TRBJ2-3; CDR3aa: CSASVASGGTDTQYF
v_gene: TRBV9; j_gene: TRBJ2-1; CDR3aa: CASSVGLADTNEQFF
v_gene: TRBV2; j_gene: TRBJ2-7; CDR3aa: CASSEWGQGSPYEQYF
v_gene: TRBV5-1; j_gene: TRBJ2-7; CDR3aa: CASSFGTGEQYF
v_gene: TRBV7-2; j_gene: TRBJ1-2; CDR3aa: CASSGSTGTGGYTF
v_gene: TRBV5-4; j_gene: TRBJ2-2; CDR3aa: CASSQFQGANTGELFF
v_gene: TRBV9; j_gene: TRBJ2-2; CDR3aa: CASKWTENTGELFF
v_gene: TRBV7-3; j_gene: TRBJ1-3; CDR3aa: CASSLDGGDRNTIYF
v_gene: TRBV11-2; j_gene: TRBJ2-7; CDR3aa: CASSPFLLAGGQHSYEQYF
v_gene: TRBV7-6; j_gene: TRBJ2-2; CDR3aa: CASSQGLAGGPSNTGELFF
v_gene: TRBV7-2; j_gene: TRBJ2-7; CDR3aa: CASSLDWGGGRTRAYEQYF
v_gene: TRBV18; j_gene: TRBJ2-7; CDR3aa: CASSSLFRQGARGLDLYEQYF
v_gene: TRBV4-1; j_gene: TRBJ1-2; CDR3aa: CASSQGMGQGDYGYTF
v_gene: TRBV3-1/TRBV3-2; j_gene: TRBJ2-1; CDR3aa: CASSLTGGTYNEQFF
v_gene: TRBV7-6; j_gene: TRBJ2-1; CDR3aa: CASSPLLAGEGNEQFF
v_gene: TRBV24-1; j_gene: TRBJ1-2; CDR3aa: CATSDGQGRGYTF
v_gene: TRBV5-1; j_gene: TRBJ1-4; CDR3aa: CASSLAGADGKLFF
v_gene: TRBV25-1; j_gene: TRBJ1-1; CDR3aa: CASSDMGGTEAFF
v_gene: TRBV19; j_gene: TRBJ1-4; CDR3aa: CASDGEAKLFF
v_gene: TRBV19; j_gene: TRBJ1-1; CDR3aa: CASIPRGRGLLYTEAFF
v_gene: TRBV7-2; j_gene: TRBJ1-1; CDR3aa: CASSLYAGEYTEAFF
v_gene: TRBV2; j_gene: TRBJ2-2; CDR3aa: CASSEFARNTGELFF
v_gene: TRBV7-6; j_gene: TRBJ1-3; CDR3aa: CASSLVSGAGNTIYF
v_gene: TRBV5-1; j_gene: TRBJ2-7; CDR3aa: CASSRGGPSSYEQYF
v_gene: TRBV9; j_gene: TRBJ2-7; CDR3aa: CASSVAPSSYEQYF